This TCR beta chain was captured by sequencing in a study of T cells in localized non-small cell lung cancer (dated by TCRdb to 2020 to 2021). Background on the whole study: T cell repertoires of 236 early-stage NSCLC patients were analyzed, with tumors being compared against uninvolved tumor-adjacent lungs. NSCLC patients had a mean age of roughly 66 years, and 120 to 150 were male and over 85 female. The cohort consisted of roughly 240 treatment-naive NSCLC patients whose localized lung tumors had been resected. What the work shows at the level of the full study, not this receptor alone: Because multi-region tumor sequencing was not performed, intratumor heterogeneity could not be ruled out. Uninvolved tumor-adjacent lung showed the highest T cell clonality, higher than tumor, which suggests more focused antigenic responses in the adjacent lung. Since the design was exploratory, TCR variables were selected using unadjusted p-values with no false-discovery rate correction. A median of around 57 of the top 100 tumor clones turned up in the paired uninvolved adjacent lung, and 25 to 30 of those clones also ranked among the top 100 of that same adjacent lung. Higher blood T cell density associated with longer overall survival, while higher adjacent-lung clonality associated with shorter survival.

In the case of this clone: The specificity of this receptor is unknown. The input lacks base qualities; no much larger clone sits a single base away.

The CDR3 measures 15 amino acids from cysteine to phenylalanine. The sequence is cut down to CDR3 DNA, 45 bases in frame from base 1. For this chain, trimming is 3 bases at the V end and 7 bases at the J end, and the number of junction bases without a gene match is 9. Looking up the germline V gene (reference sequence) yields CDR1 SGHNT and CDR2 YYREEE. TCR beta CDR3 regions were sequenced from DNA using the immunoSEQ Assay. In the original analysis: T cell density was computed as TCR beta template counts normalized to usable DNA estimated by amplifying housekeeping genes. The preseqR package was used to estimate richness by extrapolating to 400,000 templates for PBMC samples and to 120,000 templates for tissue samples. Clonality was defined as one minus Pielou's evenness. Differential abundance testing on productive amino-acid clonotypes, with a minimum total count of 5 and an alpha of 0.1, was used to identify tissue-enriched TCRs. The Jaccard Index and the Morisita Overlap Index were used to measure how much the repertoires overlapped between compartments. TCR beta CDR3s were clustered by GLIPH together with public tetramer-defined viral CDR3s, and at least three viral sequences plus V-gene enrichment were required for viral motifs. Imported from immuneACCESS, the table was reduced by TCRdb to in-frame sequences with V and J called. These copies leave out some clones; in studies compared against another copy, an unresolved V gene accounts for under half, and the cause of the remainder is not known. V and J calls and clone size are given by that table; D and trimming were obtained from the DNA. The sample contains over 25,000 clones, 92% of them found a single time. In total, the top ten clones hold 2.1% of the sample.

At diagnosis, peripheral blood, uninvolved tumor-adjacent lung and tumor were collected and stored as a combination of fresh-frozen and FFPE material. For TCR repertoire profiling, blood samples were analyzed in the form of peripheral blood mononuclear cells. The specimen was peripheral blood, collected before any cancer treatment. In this chain, TRBV5-4 is recombined with TRBJ2-7; the junction holds 11 bases that match TRBD1. The receptor comes from a female donor at least 60 years old with stage I lung adenocarcinoma. The DNA sequence is TGTGCCAGCAGCTACCCGGGACAGGGGGAGCAAGAGCAGTACTTC. This sequence encodes CASSYPGQGEQEQYF.